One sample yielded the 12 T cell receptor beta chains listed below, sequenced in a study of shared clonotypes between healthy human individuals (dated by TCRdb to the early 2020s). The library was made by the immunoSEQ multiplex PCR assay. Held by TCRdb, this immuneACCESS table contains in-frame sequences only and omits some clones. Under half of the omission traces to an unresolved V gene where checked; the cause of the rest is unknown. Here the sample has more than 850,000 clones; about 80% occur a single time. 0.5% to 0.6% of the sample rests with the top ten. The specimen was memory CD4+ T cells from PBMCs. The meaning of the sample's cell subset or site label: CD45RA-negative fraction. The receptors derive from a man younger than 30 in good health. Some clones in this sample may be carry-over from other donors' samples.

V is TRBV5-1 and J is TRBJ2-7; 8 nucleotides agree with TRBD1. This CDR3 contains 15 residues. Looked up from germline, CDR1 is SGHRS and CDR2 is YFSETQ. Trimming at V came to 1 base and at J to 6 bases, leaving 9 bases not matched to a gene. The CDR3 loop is CASSLFAGGASEQYF. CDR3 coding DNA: TGCGCCAGCAGCTTGTTCGCAGGGGGCGCCTCCGAGCAGTACTTC.

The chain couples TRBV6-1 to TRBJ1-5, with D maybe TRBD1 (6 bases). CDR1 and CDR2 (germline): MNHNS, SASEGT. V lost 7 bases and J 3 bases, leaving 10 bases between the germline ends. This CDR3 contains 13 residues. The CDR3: CASTQGINQPQHF. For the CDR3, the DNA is TGTGCCAGCACCCAGGGGATCAATCAGCCCCAGCATTTT.

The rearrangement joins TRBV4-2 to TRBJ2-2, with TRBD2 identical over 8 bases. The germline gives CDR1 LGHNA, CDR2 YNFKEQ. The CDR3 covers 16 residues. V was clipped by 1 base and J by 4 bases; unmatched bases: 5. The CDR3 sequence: CASSQALAAGTGELFF. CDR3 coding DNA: TGTGCCAGCAGCCAAGCACTAGCGGCGGGCACCGGGGAGCTGTTTTTT.

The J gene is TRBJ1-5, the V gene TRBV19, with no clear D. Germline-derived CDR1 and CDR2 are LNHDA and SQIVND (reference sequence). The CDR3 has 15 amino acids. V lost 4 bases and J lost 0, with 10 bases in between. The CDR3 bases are TGTGCCAGTAGTACCACCACAGCTAGCAATCAGCCCCAGCATTTT. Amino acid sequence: CASSTTTASNQPQHF.

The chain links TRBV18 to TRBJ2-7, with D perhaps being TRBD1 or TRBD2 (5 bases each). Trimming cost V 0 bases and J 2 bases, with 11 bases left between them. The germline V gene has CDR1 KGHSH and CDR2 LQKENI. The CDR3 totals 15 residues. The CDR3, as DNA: TGTGCCAGCTCACCACCGGCAGAGGGGCCCTACGAGCAGTACTTC. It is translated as CASSPPAEGPYEQYF. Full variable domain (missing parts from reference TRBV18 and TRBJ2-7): NAGVMQNPRHLVRRRGQEARLRCSPMKGHSHVYWYRQLPEEGLKFMVYLQKENIIDESGMPKERFSAEFPKEGPSILRIQQVVRGDSAAYFCASSPPAEGPYEQYFGPGTRLTVT.

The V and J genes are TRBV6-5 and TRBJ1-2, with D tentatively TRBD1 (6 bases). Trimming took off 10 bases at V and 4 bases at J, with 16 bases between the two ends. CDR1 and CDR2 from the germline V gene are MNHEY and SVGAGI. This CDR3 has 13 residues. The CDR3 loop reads CATTTGSGYGYTF. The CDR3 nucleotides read TGTGCCACCACCACAGGGTCCGGCTATGGCTACACCTTC.

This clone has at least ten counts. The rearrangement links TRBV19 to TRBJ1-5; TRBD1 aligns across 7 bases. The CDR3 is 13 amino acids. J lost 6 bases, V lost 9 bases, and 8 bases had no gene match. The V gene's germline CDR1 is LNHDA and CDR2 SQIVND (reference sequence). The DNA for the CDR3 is TGTGCCAGAAGCGGGACAGTGATTCAGCCCCAGCATTTT. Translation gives CARSGTVIQPQHF.

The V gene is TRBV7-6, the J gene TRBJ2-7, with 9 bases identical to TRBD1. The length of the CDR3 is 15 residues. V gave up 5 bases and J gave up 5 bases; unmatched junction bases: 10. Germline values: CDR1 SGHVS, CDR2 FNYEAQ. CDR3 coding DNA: TGTGCCAGCAGCCGACTTGGACAGGGGAATGACGAGCAGTACTTC. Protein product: CASSRLGQGNDEQYF.

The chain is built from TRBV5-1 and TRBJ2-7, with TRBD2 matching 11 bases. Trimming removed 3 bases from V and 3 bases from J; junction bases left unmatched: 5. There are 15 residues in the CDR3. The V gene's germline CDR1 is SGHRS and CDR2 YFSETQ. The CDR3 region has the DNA TGCGCCAGCAGCTGGGGGACTAGCGGATACTACGAGCAGTACTTC. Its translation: CASSWGTSGYYEQYF.

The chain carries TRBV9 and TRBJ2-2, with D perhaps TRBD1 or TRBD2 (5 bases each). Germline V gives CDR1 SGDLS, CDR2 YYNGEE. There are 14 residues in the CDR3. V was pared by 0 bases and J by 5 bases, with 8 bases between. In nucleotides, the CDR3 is TGTGCCAGCAGCGTAGGGGGGAGTACCGGGGAGCTGTTTTTT. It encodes CASSVGGSTGELFF.

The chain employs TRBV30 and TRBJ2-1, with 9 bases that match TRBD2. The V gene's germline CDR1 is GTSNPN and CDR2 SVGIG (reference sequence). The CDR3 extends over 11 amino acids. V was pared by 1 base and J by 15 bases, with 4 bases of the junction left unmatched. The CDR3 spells CAWSDSGSWFF. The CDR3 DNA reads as TGTGCCTGGAGTGATAGCGGGAGTTGGTTCTTC.

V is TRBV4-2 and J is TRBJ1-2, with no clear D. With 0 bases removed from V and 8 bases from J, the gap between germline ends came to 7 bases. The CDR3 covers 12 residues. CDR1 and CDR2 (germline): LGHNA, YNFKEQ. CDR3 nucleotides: TGTGCCAGCAGCCAAGAAATGCAGGGCTACACCTTC. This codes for CASSQEMQGYTF.